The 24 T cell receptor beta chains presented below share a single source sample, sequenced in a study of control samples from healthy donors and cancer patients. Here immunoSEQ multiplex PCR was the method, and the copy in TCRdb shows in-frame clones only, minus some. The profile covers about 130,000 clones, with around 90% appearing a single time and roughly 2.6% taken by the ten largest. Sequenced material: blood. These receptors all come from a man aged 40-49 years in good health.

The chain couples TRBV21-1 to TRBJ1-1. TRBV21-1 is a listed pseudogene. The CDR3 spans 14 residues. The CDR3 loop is CASSNVRSYTEAFF. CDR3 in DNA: TGTGCCAGCAGCAATGTCCGGTCGTACACTGAAGCTTTCTTT.

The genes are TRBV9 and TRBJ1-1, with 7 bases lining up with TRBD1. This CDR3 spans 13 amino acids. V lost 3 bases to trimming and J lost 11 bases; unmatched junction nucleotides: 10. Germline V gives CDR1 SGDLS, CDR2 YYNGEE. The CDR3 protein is CASSAVTGAPAFF. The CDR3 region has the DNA TGTGCCAGCAGCGCCGTAACAGGGGCTCCGGCTTTCTTT.

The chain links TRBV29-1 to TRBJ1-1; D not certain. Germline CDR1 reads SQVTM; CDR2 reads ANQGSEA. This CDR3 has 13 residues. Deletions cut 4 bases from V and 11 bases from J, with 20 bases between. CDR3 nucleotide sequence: TGCAGCGTTGCGATCCGTTCGGAGGATCTGGCTTTCTTT. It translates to CSVAIRSEDLAFF.

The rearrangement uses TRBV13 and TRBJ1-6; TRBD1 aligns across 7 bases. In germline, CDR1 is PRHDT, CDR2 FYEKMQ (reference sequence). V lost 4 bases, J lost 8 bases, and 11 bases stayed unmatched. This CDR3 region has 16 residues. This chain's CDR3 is CASSSKAGQPYSPLHF. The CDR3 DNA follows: TGTGCCAGCAGCTCCAAAGCGGGACAGCCCTATTCACCCCTCCACTTT.

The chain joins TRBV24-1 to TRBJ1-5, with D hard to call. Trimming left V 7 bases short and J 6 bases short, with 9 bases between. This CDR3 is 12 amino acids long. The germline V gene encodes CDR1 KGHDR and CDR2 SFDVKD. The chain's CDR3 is CATSTTFQPQHF. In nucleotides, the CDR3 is TGTGCCACCAGCACGACTTTTCAGCCCCAGCATTTT.

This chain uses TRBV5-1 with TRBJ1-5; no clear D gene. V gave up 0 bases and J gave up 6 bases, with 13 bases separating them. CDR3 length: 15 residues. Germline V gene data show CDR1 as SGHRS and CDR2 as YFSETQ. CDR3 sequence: CASSLGQLEGQPQHF. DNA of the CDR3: TGCGCCAGCAGCTTGGGGCAGTTAGAGGGTCAGCCCCAGCATTTT.

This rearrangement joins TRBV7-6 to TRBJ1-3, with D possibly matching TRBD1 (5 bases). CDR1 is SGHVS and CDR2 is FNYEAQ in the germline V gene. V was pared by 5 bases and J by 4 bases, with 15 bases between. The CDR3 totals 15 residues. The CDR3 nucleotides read TGTGCCAGCAGCCCCCTCCTAGGGGAGGGAAACACCATATATTTT. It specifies CASSPLLGEGNTIYF.

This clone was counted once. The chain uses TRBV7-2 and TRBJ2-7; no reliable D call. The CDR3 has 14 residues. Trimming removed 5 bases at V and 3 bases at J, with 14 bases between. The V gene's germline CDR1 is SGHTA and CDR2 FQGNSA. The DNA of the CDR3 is TGTGCCAGCAGCCAAGGCCTGACTCGCTACGAGCAGTACTTC. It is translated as CASSQGLTRYEQYF. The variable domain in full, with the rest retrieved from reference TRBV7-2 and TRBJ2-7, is GAGVSQSPSNKVTEKGKDVELRCDPISGHTALYWYRQSLGQGLEFLIYFQGNSAPDKSGLPSDRFSAERTGGSVSTLTIQRTQQEDSAVYLCASSQGLTRYEQYFGPGTRLTVT.

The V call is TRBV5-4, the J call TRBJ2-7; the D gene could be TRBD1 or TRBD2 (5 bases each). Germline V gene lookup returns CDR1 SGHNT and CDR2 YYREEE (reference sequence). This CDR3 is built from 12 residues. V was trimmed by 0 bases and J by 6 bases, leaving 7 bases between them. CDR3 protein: CASSLERGEQYF. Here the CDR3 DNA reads TGTGCCAGCAGCTTGGAGAGGGGCGAGCAGTACTTC.

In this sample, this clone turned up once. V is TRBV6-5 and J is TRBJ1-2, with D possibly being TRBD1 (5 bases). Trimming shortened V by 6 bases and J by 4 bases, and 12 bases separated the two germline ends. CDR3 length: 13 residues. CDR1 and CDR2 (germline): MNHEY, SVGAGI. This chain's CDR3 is CASSPDGGYGYTF. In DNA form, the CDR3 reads TGTGCCAGCAGCCCCGATGGGGGCTATGGCTACACCTTC.

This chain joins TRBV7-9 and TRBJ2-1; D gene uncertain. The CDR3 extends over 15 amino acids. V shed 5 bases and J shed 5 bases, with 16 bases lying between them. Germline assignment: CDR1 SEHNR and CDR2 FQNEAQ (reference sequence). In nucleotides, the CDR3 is TGTGCCAGCAGCGGCACGGATAACAATAACAATGAGCAGTTCTTC. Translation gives CASSGTDNNNNEQFF.

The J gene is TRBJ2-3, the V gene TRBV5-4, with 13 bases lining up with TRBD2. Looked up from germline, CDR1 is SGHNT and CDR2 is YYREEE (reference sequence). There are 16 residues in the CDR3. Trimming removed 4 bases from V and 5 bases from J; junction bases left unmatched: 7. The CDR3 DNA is TGTGCCAGCAGCCCCGGACTAGCGGGGGTTGGAGATACGCAGTATTTT. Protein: CASSPGLAGVGDTQYF.

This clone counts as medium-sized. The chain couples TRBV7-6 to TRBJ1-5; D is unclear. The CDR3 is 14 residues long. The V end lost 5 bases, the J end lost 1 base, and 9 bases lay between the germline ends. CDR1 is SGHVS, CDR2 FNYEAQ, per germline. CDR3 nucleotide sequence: TGTGCCAGCAGCCGAGGACTGAGCAATCAGCCCCAGCATTTT. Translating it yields CASSRGLSNQPQHF.

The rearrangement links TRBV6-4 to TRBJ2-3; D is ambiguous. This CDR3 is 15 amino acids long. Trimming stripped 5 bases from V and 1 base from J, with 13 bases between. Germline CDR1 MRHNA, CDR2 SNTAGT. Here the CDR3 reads CASSSQSGGTDTQYF. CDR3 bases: TGTGCCAGCAGTTCCCAGAGTGGAGGCACAGATACGCAGTATTTT.

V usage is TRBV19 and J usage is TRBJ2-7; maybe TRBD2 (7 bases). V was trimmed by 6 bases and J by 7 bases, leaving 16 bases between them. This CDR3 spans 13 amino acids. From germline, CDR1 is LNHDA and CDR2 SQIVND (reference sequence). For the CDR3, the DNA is TGTGCCAGTAGCAGGGGCCCGCGGGGGGAGCAGTACTTC. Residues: CASSRGPRGEQYF.

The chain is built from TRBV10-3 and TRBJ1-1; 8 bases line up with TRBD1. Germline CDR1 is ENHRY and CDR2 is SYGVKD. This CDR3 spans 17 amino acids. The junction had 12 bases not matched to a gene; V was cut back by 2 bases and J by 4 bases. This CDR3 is CAISEPRGQGRSTEAFF. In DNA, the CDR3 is TGTGCCATCAGTGAGCCGAGAGGACAGGGCAGGAGCACTGAAGCTTTCTTT.

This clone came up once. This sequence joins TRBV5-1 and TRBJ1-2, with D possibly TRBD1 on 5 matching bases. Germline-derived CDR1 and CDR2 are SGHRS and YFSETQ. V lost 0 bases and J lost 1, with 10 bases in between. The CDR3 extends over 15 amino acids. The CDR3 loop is CASSLVDSRNYGYTF. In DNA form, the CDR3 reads TGCGCCAGCAGCTTGGTCGACAGCCGTAACTATGGCTACACCTTC.

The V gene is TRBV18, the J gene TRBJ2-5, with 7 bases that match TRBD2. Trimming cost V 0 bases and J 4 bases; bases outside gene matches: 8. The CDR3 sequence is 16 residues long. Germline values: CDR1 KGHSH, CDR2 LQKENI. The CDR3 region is CASSPPLGLVRETQYF. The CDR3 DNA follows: TGTGCCAGCTCACCACCTTTAGGACTAGTACGAGAGACCCAGTACTTC.

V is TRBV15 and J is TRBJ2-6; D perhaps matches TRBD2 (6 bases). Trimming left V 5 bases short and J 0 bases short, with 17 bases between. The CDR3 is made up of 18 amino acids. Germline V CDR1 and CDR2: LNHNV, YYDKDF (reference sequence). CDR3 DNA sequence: TGTGCCACCAGCTCTTCGCTGGGACTGACCTCTGGGGCCAACGTCCTGACTTTC. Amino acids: CATSSSLGLTSGANVLTF.

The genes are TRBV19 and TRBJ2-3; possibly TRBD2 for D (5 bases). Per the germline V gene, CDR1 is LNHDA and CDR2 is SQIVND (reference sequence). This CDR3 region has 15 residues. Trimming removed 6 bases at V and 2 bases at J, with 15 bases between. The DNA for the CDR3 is TGTGCCAGTAGCATCAGCGGCCAGACCACAGATACGCAGTATTTT. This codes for CASSISGQTTDTQYF. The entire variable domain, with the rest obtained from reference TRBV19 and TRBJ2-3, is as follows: DGGITQSPKYLFRKEGQNVTLSCEQNLNHDAMYWYRQDPGQGLRLIYYSQIVNDFQKGDIAEGYSVSREKKESFPLTVTSAQKNPTAFYLCASSISGQTTDTQYFGPGTRLTVL.

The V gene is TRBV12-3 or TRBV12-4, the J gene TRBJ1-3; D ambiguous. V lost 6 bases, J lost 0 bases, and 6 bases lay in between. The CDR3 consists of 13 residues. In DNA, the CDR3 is TGTGCCAGCAGGTTCGTCTCTGGAAACACCATATATTTT. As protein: CASRFVSGNTIYF.

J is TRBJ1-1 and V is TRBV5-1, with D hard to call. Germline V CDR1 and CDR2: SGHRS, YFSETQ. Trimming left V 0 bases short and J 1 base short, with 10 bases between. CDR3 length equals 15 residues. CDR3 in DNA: TGCGCCAGCAGCTTGGCCAGCAGACAGAACACTGAAGCTTTCTTT. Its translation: CASSLASRQNTEAFF.

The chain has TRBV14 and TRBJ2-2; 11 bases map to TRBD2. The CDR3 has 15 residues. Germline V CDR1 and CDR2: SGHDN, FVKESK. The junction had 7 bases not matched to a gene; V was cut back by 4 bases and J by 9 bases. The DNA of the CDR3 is TGTGCCAGCAGCCCGATAACTAGCGGGGGACGGGAGCTGTTTTTT. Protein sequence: CASSPITSGGRELFF. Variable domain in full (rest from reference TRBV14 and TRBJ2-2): EAGVTQFPSHSVIEKGQTVTLRCDPISGHDNLYWYRRVMGKEIKFLLHFVKESKQDESGMPNNRFLAERTGGTYSTLKVQPAELEDSGVYFCASSPITSGGRELFFGEGSRLTVL.

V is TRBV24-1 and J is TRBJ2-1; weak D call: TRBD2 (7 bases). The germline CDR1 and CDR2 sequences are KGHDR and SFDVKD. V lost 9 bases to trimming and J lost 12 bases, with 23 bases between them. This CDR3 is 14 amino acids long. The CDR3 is CATGEEVGGGGQFF. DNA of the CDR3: TGTGCCACCGGAGAAGAAGTTGGGGGGGGCGGGCAGTTCTTC.